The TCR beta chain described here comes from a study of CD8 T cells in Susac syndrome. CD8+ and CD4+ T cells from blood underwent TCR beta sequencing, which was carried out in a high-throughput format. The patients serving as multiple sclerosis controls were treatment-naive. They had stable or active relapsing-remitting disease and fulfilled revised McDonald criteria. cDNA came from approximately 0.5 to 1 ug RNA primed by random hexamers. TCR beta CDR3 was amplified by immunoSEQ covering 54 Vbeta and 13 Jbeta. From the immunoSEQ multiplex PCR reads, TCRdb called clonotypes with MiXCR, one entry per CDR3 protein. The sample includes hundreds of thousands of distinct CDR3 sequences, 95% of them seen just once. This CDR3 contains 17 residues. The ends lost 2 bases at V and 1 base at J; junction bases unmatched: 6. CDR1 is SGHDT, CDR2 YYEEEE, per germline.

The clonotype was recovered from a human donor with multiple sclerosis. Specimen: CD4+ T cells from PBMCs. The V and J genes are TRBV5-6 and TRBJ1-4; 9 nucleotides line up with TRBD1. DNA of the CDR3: TGTGCCAGCAGCTTCACAGGGGGCTCGGGAACTAATGAAAAACTGTTTTTT. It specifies CASSFTGGSGTNEKLFF. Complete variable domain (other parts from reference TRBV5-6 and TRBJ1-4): DAGVTQSPTHLIKTRGQQVTLRCSPKSGHDTVSWYQQALGQGPQFIFQYYEEEERQRGNFPDRFSGHQFPNYSSELNVNALLLGDSALYLCASSFTGGSGTNEKLFFGSGTQLSVL.